Only a few counts were recorded for the clone carrying this TCR beta chain. The data derive from a study of blood T cells in healthy people across ages. Total RNA amounts of at least 5.5 micrograms were extracted per sample. Combining a sample-barcoded 5' primer with a J-beta primer mix, a second PCR ran for roughly 7 to 12 cycles. Sequencing recovered at least 2.5 million CDR3-containing paired-end reads from each sample. TCRdb itself ran the 5' RACE reads through MiXCR, one entry per CDR3 protein. The sample lists about 1.6 million distinct CDR3 sequences, roughly 32% occurring once. V lost 6 bases to trimming and J lost 3 bases, with 21 bases between them. Germline assignment: CDR1 DFQATT and CDR2 SNEGSKA (reference sequence). This CDR3 has 15 residues.

Input material: blood. This TCR derives from a woman younger than 45 in good health. The chain is built from TRBV20-1 and TRBJ2-7; a weak D match, TRBD2 (7 bases). This CDR3 is CSATGGGSFGYEQYF. For the CDR3, the DNA is TGCAGTGCCACGGGGGGCGGGAGCTTTGGCTACGAGCAGTACTTC.